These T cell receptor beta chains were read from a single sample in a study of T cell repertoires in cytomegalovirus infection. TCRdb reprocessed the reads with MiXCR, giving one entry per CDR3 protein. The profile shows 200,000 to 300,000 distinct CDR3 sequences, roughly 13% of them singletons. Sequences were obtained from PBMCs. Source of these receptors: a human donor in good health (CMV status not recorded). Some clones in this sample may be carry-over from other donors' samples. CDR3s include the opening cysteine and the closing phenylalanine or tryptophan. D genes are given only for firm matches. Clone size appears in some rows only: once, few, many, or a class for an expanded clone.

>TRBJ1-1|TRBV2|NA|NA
TGTGCCAGCAGTGACGGAGTTTGGGGCACTGAAGCTTTCTTT
CASSDGVWGTEAFF
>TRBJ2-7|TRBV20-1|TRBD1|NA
TGCAGTGCATGGACAGGGGGCGAGGAGCAGTACTTC
CSAWTGGEEQYF
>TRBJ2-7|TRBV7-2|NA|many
TGTGCCAGCAGCTTAGCGCCAGGAGGGGCCTACGAGCAGTACTTC
CASSLAPGGAYEQYF
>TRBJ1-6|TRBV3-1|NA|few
TGTGCCAGCACCGGGGCTACGGACTCCTATAATTCACCCCTCCACTTT
CASTGATDSYNSPLHF
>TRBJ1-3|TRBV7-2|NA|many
TGTGCCAGCAGCTTAGGCCCAGGCCGCTCTGGAAACACCATATATTTT
CASSLGPGRSGNTIYF
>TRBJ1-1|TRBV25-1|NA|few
TGTGCCAGCAGTGGGACGGGGAGGAACACTGAAGCTTTCTTT
CASSGTGRNTEAFF
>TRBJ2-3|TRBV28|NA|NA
TGTGCCAGCAGTCCACTCCGGGTCGCTAGCACAGATACGCAGTATTTT
CASSPLRVASTDTQYF
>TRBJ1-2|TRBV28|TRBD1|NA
TGTGCCAGCAGAAAACAGGGGGCGAAGGGCTACACCTTC
CASRKQGAKGYTF
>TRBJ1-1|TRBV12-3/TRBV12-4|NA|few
TGTGCCAGCAGCCGCAACAGGGTTACGGTTGAAGCTTTCTTT
CASSRNRVTVEAFF
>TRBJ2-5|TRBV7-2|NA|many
TGTGCCAGCAGCCCAGACACTCGGGAGACCCAGTACTTC
CASSPDTRETQYF
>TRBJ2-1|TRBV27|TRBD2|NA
TGTGCCAGCAGCCGCGGGACTAGCGGGAGTATCACTGAGCAGTTCTTC
CASSRGTSGSITEQFF
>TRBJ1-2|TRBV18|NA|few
TGTGCCAGCTCACCACGGGACGGAAACTATGGCTACACCTTC
CASSPRDGNYGYTF
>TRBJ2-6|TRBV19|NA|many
TGTGCCAGTAGTATAGCCGGCGGGTTAGGGGCCAACGTCCTGACTTTC
CASSIAGGLGANVLTF
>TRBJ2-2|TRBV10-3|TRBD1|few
TGTGCCATCAGTGACTCGACAGGGTTAAACACCGGGGAGCTGTTTTTT
CAISDSTGLNTGELFF
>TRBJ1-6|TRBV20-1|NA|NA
TGCAGTGCTAGAGATAGTGTGGGCAGGTACCCTGGGGTCCTCCACTTT
CSARDSVGRYPGVLHF
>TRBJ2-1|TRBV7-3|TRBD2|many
TGTGCCAGCAGCTTAGGGAGCGGGGGGAGATCTGAGCAGTTCTTC
CASSLGSGGRSEQFF
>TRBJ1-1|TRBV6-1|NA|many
TGTGCCAGCAGTGAATACGCGAGTTTGAACACTGAAGCTTTCTTT
CASSEYASLNTEAFF
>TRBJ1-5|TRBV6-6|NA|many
TGTGCCAGCAGTTTACTCGAAACAGGTAGCAATCAGCCCCAGCATTTT
CASSLLETGSNQPQHF